The rows below give T cell receptor beta chains drawn from one sample of a study of CD8 T cells in Susac syndrome. TCRdb called the immunoSEQ multiplex PCR reads again in MiXCR, with one record for every CDR3 protein. Of fewer than 150,000 distinct CDR3 sequences in the sample, nearly 95% were seen once. Sample: CD8+ T cells from PBMCs. The receptors originated from a human donor in good health. Both conserved end residues are part of each CDR3. The D gene is left open where the match is weak. Size is stated for part of the rows, as once, few or many counts, or as a class when the clone is expanded.

TRBV29-1	TRBJ2-1	-	-	CSVARTDYNEQFF	TGCAGCGTTGCCCGGACAGATTACAATGAGCAGTTCTTC
TRBV12-3/TRBV12-4	TRBJ1-2	-	-	CASSLGTAAGTF	TGTGCCAGCAGTTTAGGGACGGCGGCTGGCACCTTC
TRBV4-2	TRBJ1-1	-	-	CASSVTPYTEAFF	TGTGCCAGCAGCGTAACACCATACACTGAAGCTTTCTTT
TRBV27	TRBJ2-1	-	-	CASSLWRTYNEQFF	TGTGCCAGCAGTTTATGGAGAACCTACAATGAGCAGTTCTTC
TRBV27	TRBJ2-2	-	-	CASTTASSGELFF	TGTGCCAGCACTACAGCATCGAGCGGGGAGCTGTTTTTT
TRBV29-1	TRBJ2-1	-	TRBD2	CSVRAGLPWFF	TGCAGCGTACGAGCGGGGTTACCCTGGTTCTTC
TRBV7-6	TRBJ1-4	-	-	CASSPTPGFVKLFF	TGTGCCAGCAGCCCGACGCCAGGGTTTGTGAAACTGTTTTTT
TRBV9	TRBJ1-2	-	-	CASSVGTAAGGYTF	TGTGCCAGCAGCGTCGGGACGGCCGCGGGGGGCTACACCTTC
TRBV19	TRBJ2-7	-	TRBD1	CASTPTGAGEQYF	TGTGCCAGTACCCCGACAGGGGCGGGGGAGCAGTACTTC
TRBV7-9	TRBJ2-7	-	TRBD1	CASTLQGNDEQYF	TGTGCCAGCACTTTACAGGGGAACGACGAGCAGTACTTC
TRBV6-4	TRBJ2-7	-	-	CASSPVEAGYEQYF	TGTGCCAGCAGCCCGGTAGAAGCGGGCTACGAGCAGTACTTC
TRBV27	TRBJ2-2	-	-	CASSSGPWGTGELFF	TGTGCCAGCAGTTCGGGACCGTGGGGGACCGGGGAGCTGTTTTTT
TRBV19	TRBJ2-1	-	-	CASRVSSYNEQFF	TGTGCCAGTCGGGTTAGCTCCTACAATGAGCAGTTCTTC
TRBV3-1	TRBJ2-1	-	-	CASSTPGLGDEQFF	TGTGCCAGCAGCACCCCGGGACTTGGAGATGAGCAGTTCTTC
TRBV25-1	TRBJ2-1	-	-	CASSENRASSYNEQFF	TGTGCCAGCAGTGAAAACAGGGCCTCCTCCTACAATGAGCAGTTCTTC
TRBV12-3/TRBV12-4	TRBJ1-1	-	TRBD1	CASSPRTGVNTEAFF	TGTGCCAGCAGTCCAAGGACAGGAGTGAACACTGAAGCTTTCTTT
TRBV27	TRBJ1-2	-	-	CASSRASGKDYTF	TGTGCCAGCAGCCGGGCGTCGGGGAAGGACTACACCTTC
TRBV7-9	TRBJ2-5	-	TRBD2	CASSLAGYQETQYF	TGTGCCAGCAGCCTAGCGGGGTACCAAGAGACCCAGTACTTC
TRBV27	TRBJ2-5	-	TRBD1	CASSLGQGAGETQYF	TGTGCCAGCAGTCTAGGACAGGGGGCCGGTGAGACCCAGTACTTC
TRBV28	TRBJ2-5	-	TRBD1	CASRHPGTGKEETQYF	TGTGCCAGCAGACATCCCGGGACAGGGAAGGAAGAGACCCAGTACTTC
TRBV7-9	TRBJ1-1	-	-	CASSSVEDGNTEAFF	TGTGCCAGCAGCTCCGTTGAGGACGGGAACACTGAAGCTTTCTTT
TRBV28	TRBJ2-1	once	-	CASSFEERSYNEQFF	TGTGCCAGCAGTTTCGAGGAGCGCTCCTACAATGAGCAGTTCTTC
TRBV27	TRBJ2-1	-	TRBD2	CASRREFSSYNEQFF	TGTGCCAGCAGGCGGGAGTTTAGCTCCTACAATGAGCAGTTCTTC
TRBV27	TRBJ2-1	-	TRBD2	CASSEFTSEKVGEQFF	TGTGCCAGCAGCGAGTTTACTAGCGAAAAAGTTGGTGAGCAGTTCTTC